This T cell receptor beta chain derives from a study of cytomegalovirus exposure and HLA in healthy donors. Study-wide background: The study placed about four fifths of its approximately 380 genotyped donors in the Caucasian-associated ancestry cluster.

Whole-study findings and limits: In vitro testing confirmed a few CMV-associated chains as specific for CMV antigens. Accurate HLA-A and HLA-B prediction from TCR beta sequences was reported for most subjects.

60 Vbeta and 13 Jbeta primers were used in PCR. The data were produced by immunoSEQ multiplex PCR, yet TCRdb's version contains in-frame clones alone and is incomplete. The sample consists of 37,000 or so clones, about 74% of them appearing once. Points on this clone: Its antigen is as yet unknown.

Trimming removed 3 bases from V and 1 base from J, with 10 bases in between. The CDR3 loop spans 14 amino acids. Germline V gene sequence: CDR1 SGHRS, CDR2 YFSETQ. The chain couples TRBV5-1 to TRBJ2-5; D may be TRBD2 (5 bases). The sample comprised PBMCs. The sequence was collected from a man aged 25 to 40 in good health and CMV-seronegative. The DNA for the CDR3 is TGCGCCAGCAGCTCGACTACCCTCCAAGAGACCCAGTACTTC. Amino acid sequence: CASSSTTLQETQYF.